These T cell receptor beta chains were read from a single sample in a study of blood T cell repertoires in COVID-19. Profiling relied on immunoSEQ multiplex PCR, and the TCRdb table lists in-frame clones only, not all of them. The sample yields 70,000 to 85,000 clones, approximately 82% seen once. The specimen was peripheral blood. These receptors all come from a man older than 75 with active or convalescent COVID-19. Each CDR3 is given without its conserved first and last residue.

TRBV10-1	TRBJ2-1	ASSPRTSGVQF
TRBV3-1/TRBV3-2	TRBJ2-5	ASSQYDSGRARETQY
TRBV2	TRBJ1-2	ASRRTAIQYGYT
TRBV11-2	TRBJ2-2	ASSLEQHTGELF
TRBV19	TRBJ1-5	ASSMTGESNQPQH
TRBV28	TRBJ1-1	ASSRPGTGYGRSTEAF
TRBV19	TRBJ1-2	ASRQQSNYGYT
TRBV28	TRBJ2-7	ASRTGNRYEQY
TRBV27	TRBJ2-7	ASSLGQSYEQY
TRBV5-1	TRBJ1-6	ASRSSGNNSPLH
TRBV6-5	TRBJ1-2	ASSYLQSSNYGYT
TRBV7-8	TRBJ2-7	ASSVSEKSYEQY
TRBV7-9	TRBJ1-2	ASSGQGYGYT
TRBV5-8	TRBJ1-1	ASSLRQGGGAF
TRBV5-1	TRBJ2-7	ASSTSGQASYEQY
TRBV24-1	TRBJ2-1	ATSDLAVNEQF
TRBV5-1	TRBJ1-2	ASSSSGDGYGYT
TRBV5-1	TRBJ2-3	ASSLDVSPQRGSTDTQY
TRBV3-1/TRBV3-2	TRBJ2-5	ASSQVQGRKETQY
TRBV4-1	TRBJ2-3	ASSQSGGAVRTDTQY
TRBV2	TRBJ2-7	ASSEFGLDFNEQY
TRBV19	TRBJ1-5	ASSIEQAYNQPQH
TRBV12-3/TRBV12-4	TRBJ1-1	ASSLTGQAF
TRBV3-1/TRBV3-2	TRBJ1-3	ASSQPGQRNTIY
TRBV30	TRBJ1-1	AYKVKGRTEAF
TRBV6-5	TRBJ2-3	ASRPGGTDTQY
TRBV11-2	TRBJ1-2	ASSLDGVTGGGYT
TRBV28	TRBJ1-6	ASSARENNSPLH
TRBV7-8	TRBJ2-1	ASSPGPRRSYNEQF
TRBV29-1	TRBJ2-2	SVEPAGGAGELF
TRBV19	TRBJ2-7	ASSSSPGRGYEQY
TRBV13	TRBJ1-2	ASSLAPQTGAGGYT
TRBV28	TRBJ1-2	ASRRGSANYGYT
TRBV10-1	TRBJ2-2	ASSDSGRATGELF
TRBV23-1	TRBJ1-3	ASSPMDRGTGNTIY
TRBV9	TRBJ2-6	ARSGGWGRGANVLT
TRBV27	TRBJ2-3	ASSPTTRTDTQY
TRBV5-1	TRBJ1-2	ASSLGGNGGYT
TRBV6-6	TRBJ2-2	ASRSGQANTGELF
TRBV19	TRBJ2-2	ASERDWNTGELF
TRBV19	TRBJ1-5	ASNSYSNQPQH
TRBV28	TRBJ2-7	ASSPPGHSYEQY
TRBV27	TRBJ1-2	ASRITGQGSGYT
TRBV29-1	TRBJ1-1	SVEVRGMNTEAF
TRBV27	TRBJ1-6	ASREVQGSNSPLH
TRBV24-1	TRBJ2-2	ATSSGNTGELF
TRBV11-2	TRBJ2-3	ASSLMAGGAGDTQY
TRBV6-6	TRBJ2-7	ASRPPGLYEQY
TRBV5-1	TRBJ2-1	ASSLVTGLAGGGEQF
TRBV6-2/TRBV6-3	TRBJ1-1	ASSYEGARGTEAF
TRBV14	TRBJ1-3	ASSQVAGHSGNTIY
TRBV2	TRBJ2-6	ASSDFSGANVLT